This T cell receptor (beta chain) was sequenced during a study of blood T cell repertoires in COVID-19. The CDR3 has 20 amino acids. Trimming cost V 4 bases and J 0 bases; bases outside gene matches: 14. Germline V gene lookup returns CDR1 MGHRA and CDR2 YSYEKL. In the authors' workflow: Quantification of nucleated cells was approximated via reference gene primer amplification. Profiling relied on immunoSEQ multiplex PCR, and the TCRdb table lists in-frame clones only, not all of them. V and J calls and clone size follow that table, whereas D and trimming were derived from the DNA. The sample shows some 150,000 clones, approximately 86% of them seen only once.

The sequencing input was peripheral blood. This clonotype originated in a woman aged 45-60 years with acute or convalescent COVID-19. The V call is TRBV4-1, the J call TRBJ2-1, with TRBD2 matching 11 bases. Here the CDR3 DNA reads TGCGCCAGCAGCCGCATCTCGACCGGGACTAGCGGACACTCCTACAATGAGCAGTTCTTC. This codes for CASSRISTGTSGHSYNEQFF.